The clone carrying this T cell receptor (beta chain) was recorded once. The V and J ends lost 5 bases and 3 bases, in that order; junction bases with no gene match: 5. The germline gives CDR1 SGHVS, CDR2 FNYEAQ. CDR3 length: 14 residues. The treatment was: oral pan-JAK inhibitor, 5-10 mg twice daily. The data originate from a study of CD8+ T cells in alopecia areata. RNA extraction was followed by reverse transcription into cDNA, which acted as the sequencing template. TCRdb's table, derived via immunoSEQ multiplex PCR, lists solely in-frame clones and lacks some. The table shows 150,000 to 200,000 clones, with 64% occurring only once.

This chain joins TRBV7-6 and TRBJ2-7; TRBD1 matches 9 bases. The sequences come from CD4+ T cells sorted from blood, collected at week 49, from a patient treated with tofacitinib. The clonotype was recovered from a human donor with alopecia areata. The CDR3 DNA reads TGTGCCAGCAGCACAGGGGGCGGAAGCTACGAGCAGTACTTC. As protein: CASSTGGGSYEQYF.